This section outlines one TCR beta chain sequence together with its context. Its specificity is unknown. Germline CDR1 reads MDHEN; CDR2 reads SYDVKM. J was trimmed by 4 bases and V by 7 bases; bases with no gene match: 4. The CDR3 contains 14 residues. Clones were sequenced by immunoSEQ multiplex PCR, and TCRdb holds only the in-frame ones, with some missing. The profile covers about 15,000 clones, with 81% appearing a single time and 3% taken by the ten largest. Patients had resection in Japan or China between the mid-2010s and the late 2010s. This specimen belongs to a study of immune evolution from preneoplasia to lung adenocarcinoma. General study points: Top clone frequencies peaked in normal lung, apparently declining through invasive adenocarcinoma.

Material for sequencing was FFPE minimally invasive lung adenocarcinoma tissue. The V gene is TRBV28, the J gene TRBJ2-1, with TRBD2 matching 10 bases. The origin of this receptor is a person between 60 and 79 years old with lung adenocarcinoma. The CDR3 bases are TGTGCCAGCACCAATAGCGGGGGGTACAATGAGCAGTTCTTC. Protein sequence: CASTNSGGYNEQFF.